Below are 4 T cell receptor beta chains sequenced from a single sample in a study of blood T cell repertoires in COVID-19. Here immunoSEQ multiplex PCR was the method, and the copy in TCRdb shows in-frame clones only, minus some. The table shows 380,000 or so clones, with over 65% occurring only once. Source material: peripheral blood. These TCRs come from a human donor with acute or convalescent COVID-19. The donor label of this sample is uncertain.

This sequence joins TRBV5-8 and TRBJ1-1; 7 nucleotides align to TRBD1. The CDR3 covers 15 residues. Germline V gives CDR1 SGHTS, CDR2 YDEGEE. With 0 bases clipped from V and 4 bases from J, the junction kept 6 bases outside the gene matches. CDR3 in amino acids: CASSLGGPGGTEAFF. The CDR3 region has the DNA TGTGCCAGCAGCTTGGGAGGACCAGGGGGCACTGAAGCTTTCTTT.

The chain combines TRBV5-8 with TRBJ2-7, with 7 bases aligning to TRBD1. V shed 4 bases and J 12 bases; nucleotides not matched to a gene: 10. Germline-derived CDR1 and CDR2 are SGHTS and YDEGEE. This CDR3 spans 12 amino acids. The CDR3 region is CASSVTGTASYF. CDR3 in DNA: TGTGCCAGCAGCGTAACCGGGACAGCCTCGTACTTC.

In its sample, this clone was seen once. The chain has TRBV28 and TRBJ1-2, with D unresolved. V shed 6 bases and J shed 5 bases, with 13 bases lying between them. Germline V gene sequence: CDR1 MDHEN, CDR2 SYDVKM. There are 13 residues in the CDR3. In nucleotides, the CDR3 is TGTGCCAGCAGATCCCCAGTTGTTTATGGCTACACCTTC. As protein: CASRSPVVYGYTF.

The rearrangement links TRBV30 to TRBJ2-3, with D tentatively TRBD1 (6 bases). Deletions cut 2 bases from V and 3 bases from J, with 12 bases between. The germline V gene has CDR1 GTSNPN and CDR2 SVGIG (reference sequence). CDR3 length equals 14 residues. The chain's CDR3 is CAWSPGVATDTQYF. CDR3 in DNA: TGTGCCTGGAGTCCAGGGGTGGCGACAGATACGCAGTATTTT.